The 8 T cell receptor beta chains presented below share a single source sample, sequenced in a study of cytomegalovirus exposure and HLA in healthy donors. The PCR made use of 60 Vbeta and 13 Jbeta primers. Generated by immunoSEQ multiplex PCR, the TCRdb table keeps only in-frame clones and is missing some. The table lists roughly 170,000 clones, 78% of them singletons. Specimen: PBMCs. The receptors here all came from a woman aged 45-65 years in good health and CMV-seropositive.

This chain connects TRBV5-1 to TRBJ2-7; 8 positions agree with TRBD1. V was clipped by 2 bases and J by 3 bases; unmatched bases: 7. CDR1 and CDR2 from the germline V gene are SGHRS and YFSETQ. The CDR3 totals 15 residues. The CDR3 reads CASSLPGTGHYEQYF. CDR3 bases: TGCGCCAGCAGCTTACCCGGGACAGGACACTACGAGCAGTACTTC.

The chain couples TRBV6-5 to TRBJ1-1; D remains unclear. The CDR3 covers 13 residues. Trimming took off 3 bases at V and 4 bases at J, with 9 bases between the two ends. Germline-derived CDR1 and CDR2 are MNHEY and SVGAGI. This chain's CDR3 is CASSYRPGTEAFF. CDR3 bases: TGTGCCAGCAGTTATCGTCCCGGCACTGAAGCTTTCTTT.

V gene TRBV9 combines with J gene TRBJ1-1; 9 bases are a match to TRBD1. In germline, CDR1 is SGDLS, CDR2 YYNGEE. The CDR3 consists of 15 residues. V shed 3 bases, J shed 6 bases, and the junction held 9 bases outside the gene matches. CDR3 region: CASSATGTGWAEAFF. CDR3 sequence (DNA): TGTGCCAGCAGCGCCACCGGGACAGGGTGGGCTGAAGCTTTCTTT.

The chain employs TRBV2 and TRBJ1-2; D is undetermined. The CDR3 runs to 13 residues. CDR1 is SNHLY and CDR2 is FYNNEI in the germline V gene. V lost 4 bases, J lost 6 bases, and 12 bases lay in between. In nucleotides, the CDR3 is TGTGCCAGCAGTGTTGGGGATAGCGATGGCTACACCTTC. This encodes CASSVGDSDGYTF. The full variable domain, with the rest looked up from reference TRBV2 and TRBJ1-2, is EPEVTQTPSHQVTQMGQEVILRCVPISNHLYFYWYRQILGQKVEFLVSFYNNEISEKSEIFDDQFSVERPDGSNFTLKIRSTKLEDSAMYFCASSVGDSDGYTFGSGTRLTVV.

The chain recombines TRBV19 with TRBJ2-2; a possible D gene is TRBD1 (5 bases). The V gene lost 3 bases and the J gene lost 3 bases, with 11 bases spanning the gap. CDR3 size: 15 residues. Germline V gene data show CDR1 as LNHDA and CDR2 as SQIVND (reference sequence). CDR3 in amino acids: CASSIGDSHTGELFF. CDR3 DNA: TGTGCCAGTAGTATTGGAGACAGTCACACCGGGGAGCTGTTTTTT.

The CDR3 bases are TGCGCCAGCAGCCAAGAGGGCCTTTACAATCAGCCCCAGCATTTT. Amino acids: CASSQEGLYNQPQHF. V is TRBV4-1 and J is TRBJ1-5; D is ambiguous. Trimming took off 0 bases at V and 3 bases at J, with 9 bases between the two ends. The CDR3 loop spans 15 amino acids. The germline V gene encodes CDR1 MGHRA and CDR2 YSYEKL.

The chain has TRBV5-1 and TRBJ1-4; 9 nucleotides match TRBD1. The CDR3 extends over 14 amino acids. Germline values: CDR1 SGHRS, CDR2 YFSETQ. V lost 3 bases to trimming and J lost 6 bases; unmatched junction nucleotides: 3. The CDR3 DNA reads TGCGCCAGCAGCTCGGGACAGGGAGATGAAAAACTGTTTTTT. Encoded protein: CASSSGQGDEKLFF.

This clone was recorded a few times. The rearrangement joins TRBV28 to TRBJ2-7; maybe TRBD1 (6 bases). Trimming pared 6 bases from V and 5 bases from J, leaving 17 bases between. This CDR3 region has 14 residues. CDR1 and CDR2 (germline): MDHEN, SYDVKM. The CDR3: CASRPPRGVNEQYF. The CDR3, as DNA: TGTGCCAGCAGACCCCCCAGGGGTGTAAACGAGCAGTACTTC.